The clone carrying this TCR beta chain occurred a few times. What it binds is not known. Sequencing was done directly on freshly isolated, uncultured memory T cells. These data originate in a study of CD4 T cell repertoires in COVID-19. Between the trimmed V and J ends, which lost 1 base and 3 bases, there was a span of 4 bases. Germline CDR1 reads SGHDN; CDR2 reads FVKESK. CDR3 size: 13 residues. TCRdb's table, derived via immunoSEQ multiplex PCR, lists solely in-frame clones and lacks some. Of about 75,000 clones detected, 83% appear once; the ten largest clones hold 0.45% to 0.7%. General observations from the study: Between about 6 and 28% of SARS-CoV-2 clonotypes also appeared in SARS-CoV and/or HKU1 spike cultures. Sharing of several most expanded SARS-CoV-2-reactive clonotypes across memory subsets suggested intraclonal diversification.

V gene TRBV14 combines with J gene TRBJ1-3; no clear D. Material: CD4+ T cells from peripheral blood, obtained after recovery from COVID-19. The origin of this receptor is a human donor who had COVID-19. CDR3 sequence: CASSQGLGNTIYF. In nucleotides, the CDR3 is TGTGCCAGCAGCCAAGGGCTTGGAAACACCATATATTTT. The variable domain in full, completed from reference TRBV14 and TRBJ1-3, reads EAGVTQFPSHSVIEKGQTVTLRCDPISGHDNLYWYRRVMGKEIKFLLHFVKESKQDESGMPNNRFLAERTGGTYSTLKVQPAELEDSGVYFCASSQGLGNTIYFGEGSWLTVV.